The present T cell receptor beta chain was sequenced within a study of shared T cell receptors in the human thymus. Germline CDR1 MNHEY, CDR2 SMNVEV (reference sequence). V was clipped by 2 bases and J by 3 bases, with 12 bases between them. This CDR3 is built from 15 residues. This clone has only a few counts. Data came from immunoSEQ multiplex PCR; TCRdb stores just in-frame clones and leaves some out. The sample comprises about 660,000 clones, approximately 90% of which are singletons, and 0.008% to 0.011% rests with the top ten. Separately, the same data were catalogued under a study of human thymus T cells. This second report adds: Those donating were healthy Finnish infants in corrective surgery for congenital heart defects. The thymus was resected at corrective cardiac surgery. Thymic and blood repertoires showed apparently biased V and J gene usage. Thymic repertoires of unrelated individuals were reported in related research to overlap highly.

Sequenced: thymocytes. The clonotype originates from a boy under two years old with a congenital heart defect. The chain combines TRBV27 with TRBJ2-3; the D is unclear. The CDR3 DNA reads TGTGCCAGCAGTTTAAATCAGGATACGACAGATACGCAGTATTTT. Translated: CASSLNQDTTDTQYF.